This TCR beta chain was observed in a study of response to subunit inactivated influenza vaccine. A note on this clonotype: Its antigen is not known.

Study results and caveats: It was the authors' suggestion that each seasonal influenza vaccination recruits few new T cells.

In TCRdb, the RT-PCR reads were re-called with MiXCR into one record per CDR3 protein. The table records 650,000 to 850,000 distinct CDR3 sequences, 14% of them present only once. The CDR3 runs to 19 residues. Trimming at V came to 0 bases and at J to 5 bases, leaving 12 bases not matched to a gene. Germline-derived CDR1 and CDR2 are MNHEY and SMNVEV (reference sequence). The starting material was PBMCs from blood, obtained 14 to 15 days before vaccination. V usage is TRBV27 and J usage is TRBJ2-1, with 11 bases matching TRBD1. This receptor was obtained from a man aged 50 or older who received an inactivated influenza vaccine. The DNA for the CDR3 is TGTGCCAGCAGTTTATCGTTTTTCCATGGGACAGGGGGGAACAATGAGCAGTTCTTC. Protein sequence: CASSLSFFHGTGGNNEQFF.